Presented here are 4 T cell receptor beta chains from one specimen sequenced in a study of cytomegalovirus exposure and HLA in healthy donors. This PCR relied on a set of 60 Vbeta primers and 13 Jbeta primers. Measured with immunoSEQ multiplex PCR; TCRdb has only the in-frame clones, and not every one. The table lists over 200,000 clones, roughly 80% of them singletons. Sequencing input: PBMCs. The receptors stem from a male donor in good health and CMV-seronegative.

This chain joins TRBV5-1 and TRBJ2-5; 8 bases agree with TRBD2. V lost 6 bases to trimming and J lost 4 bases; unmatched junction nucleotides: 8. There are 14 residues in the CDR3. Germline assignment: CDR1 SGHRS and CDR2 YFSETQ. This chain's CDR3 is CASTPAAGGETQYF. The CDR3 nucleotides are TGCGCCAGCACCCCGGCGGCGGGAGGAGAGACCCAGTACTTC.

The J gene is TRBJ2-7, the V gene TRBV10-2; TRBD1 agrees at 8 bases. V was pared by 8 bases and J by 0 bases, with 3 bases of the junction left unmatched. This CDR3 contains 13 residues. Germline assignment: CDR1 WSHSY and CDR2 SAAADI. The chain's CDR3 is CASSGGASYEQYF. In DNA form, the CDR3 reads TGCGCCAGCTCAGGGGGCGCCTCCTACGAGCAGTACTTC.

This chain connects TRBV6-6 to TRBJ2-6, with unresolved D. Between the trimmed V and J ends, which lost 6 bases and 0 bases, there was a span of 6 bases. The CDR3 is made up of 14 amino acids. Germline V gives CDR1 MNHNY, CDR2 SVGAGI (reference sequence). CDR3: CASSPVSGANVLTF. The DNA for the CDR3 is TGTGCCAGCAGCCCAGTCTCTGGGGCCAACGTCCTGACTTTC.

As regards this clone: This sample also contains other DNA sequences that code for the same CDR3. The J gene is TRBJ2-7, the V gene TRBV2; D might be TRBD2 (6 bases). The CDR3 spans 15 residues. Germline lookup yields CDR1 SNHLY and CDR2 FYNNEI. V was pared by 3 bases and J by 4 bases, with 16 bases between. The CDR3, as DNA: TGTGCCAGCAGTGAGTCCCCGGGAGCTACGTACGAGCAGTACTTC. Protein sequence: CASSESPGATYEQYF.